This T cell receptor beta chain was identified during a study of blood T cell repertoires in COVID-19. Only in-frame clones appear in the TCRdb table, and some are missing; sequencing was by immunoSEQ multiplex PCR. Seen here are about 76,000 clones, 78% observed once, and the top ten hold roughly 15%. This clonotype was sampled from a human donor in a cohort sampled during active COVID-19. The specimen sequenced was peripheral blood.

As DNA, the CDR3 is TGTGCCAGCAGTTACAGACAGGGAGGCTACACCTTC. It codes for CASSYRQGGYTF. The V and J genes are TRBV28 and TRBJ1-2; 7 nucleotides match TRBD1. J gave up 8 bases and V 4 bases, and 4 bases lay outside the gene matches. The CDR3 is 12 residues long. CDR1 is MDHEN, CDR2 SYDVKM, per germline.